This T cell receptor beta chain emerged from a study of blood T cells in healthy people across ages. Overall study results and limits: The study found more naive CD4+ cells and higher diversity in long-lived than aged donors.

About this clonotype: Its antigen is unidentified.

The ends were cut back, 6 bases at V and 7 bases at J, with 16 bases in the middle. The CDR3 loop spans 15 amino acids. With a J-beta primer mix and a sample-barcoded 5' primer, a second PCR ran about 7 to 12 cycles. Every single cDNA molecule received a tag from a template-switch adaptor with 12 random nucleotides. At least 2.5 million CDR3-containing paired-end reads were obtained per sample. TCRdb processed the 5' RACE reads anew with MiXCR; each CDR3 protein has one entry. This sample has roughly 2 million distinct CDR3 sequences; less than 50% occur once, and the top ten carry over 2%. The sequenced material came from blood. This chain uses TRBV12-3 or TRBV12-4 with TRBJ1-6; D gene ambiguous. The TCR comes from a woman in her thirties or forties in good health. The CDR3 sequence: CASRAGAVGNSPLHF. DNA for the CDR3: TGTGCCAGCAGAGCCGGTGCGGTCGGGAATTCACCCCTCCACTTT.